This T cell receptor beta chain originates from a study of blood T cell repertoires in COVID-19. Study information: Whether acute or convalescent, the COVID-19 samples came from the United States, Italy and Spain.

Original methodology: By means of reference gene primer amplification, nucleated cell counts were estimated. Sequenced by immunoSEQ multiplex PCR; TCRdb stores in-frame clones only, minus some. Clone size and V and J calls were adopted from that table, with D and trimming inferred from the DNA. This sample has approximately 250,000 clones, with over 90% found just once. The germline CDR1 and CDR2 sequences are SGHRS and YFSETQ. With 0 bases removed from V and 3 bases from J, the gap between germline ends came to 15 bases. The CDR3 length is 17 residues. Followed longitudinally, the Seattle patients had been enrolled during active infection.

The sample taken for sequencing was peripheral blood. This sequence was found in a man younger than 45 with COVID-19, enrolled during active disease. The chain combines TRBV5-1 with TRBJ2-2; D gene ambiguous. The CDR3 sequence: CASSLVSTTAYTGELFF. The CDR3 nucleotides are TGCGCCAGCAGCTTGGTTAGTACAACAGCTTACACCGGGGAGCTGTTTTTT.